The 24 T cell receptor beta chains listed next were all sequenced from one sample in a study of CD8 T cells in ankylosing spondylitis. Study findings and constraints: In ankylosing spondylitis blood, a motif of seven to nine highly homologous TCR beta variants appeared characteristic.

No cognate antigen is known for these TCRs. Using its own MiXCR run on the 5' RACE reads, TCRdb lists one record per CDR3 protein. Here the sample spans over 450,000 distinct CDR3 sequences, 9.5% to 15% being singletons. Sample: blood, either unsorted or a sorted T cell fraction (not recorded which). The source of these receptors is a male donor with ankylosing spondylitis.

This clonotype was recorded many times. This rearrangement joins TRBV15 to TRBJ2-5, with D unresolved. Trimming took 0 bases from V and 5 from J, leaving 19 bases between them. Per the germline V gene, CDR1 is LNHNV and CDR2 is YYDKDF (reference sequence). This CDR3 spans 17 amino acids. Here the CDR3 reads CATSRDYGVTRVETQYF. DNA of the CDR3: TGTGCCACCAGCAGAGATTACGGCGTTACGAGAGTGGAGACCCAGTACTTC.

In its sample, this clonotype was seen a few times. The CDR3 DNA reads as TGTGCCAGCAGAGTGGCCGGGAGCTCCTACGAGCAGTACGTC. The encoded protein is CASRVAGSSYEQYV. The chain is built from TRBV28 and TRBJ2-7; maybe TRBD2 (6 bases). The V gene's germline CDR1 is MDHEN and CDR2 SYDVKM. The CDR3 totals 14 residues. V dropped 6 bases and J dropped 0 bases, with 12 bases sitting between them.

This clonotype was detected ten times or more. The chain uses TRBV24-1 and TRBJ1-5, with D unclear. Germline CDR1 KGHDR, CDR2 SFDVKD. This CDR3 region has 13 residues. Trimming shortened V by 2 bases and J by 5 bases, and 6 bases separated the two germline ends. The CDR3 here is CATSDSHDQPQHF. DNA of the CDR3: TGTGCCACCAGTGATTCCCACGATCAGCCCCAGCATTTT.

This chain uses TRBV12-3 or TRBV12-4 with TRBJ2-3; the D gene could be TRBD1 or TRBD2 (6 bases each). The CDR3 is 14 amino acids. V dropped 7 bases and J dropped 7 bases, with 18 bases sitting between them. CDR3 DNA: TGTGCCAGCACCGGAGAATGGGGGGCGAATACGCAGTATTTT. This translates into CASTGEWGANTQYF.

The CDR3 DNA reads as TGTGCCAGCAGTGAATCGGGAGGACGAAGGAGCTACACCTTC. This translates into CASSESGGRRSYTF. This rearrangement joins TRBV6-1 to TRBJ1-2; no definite D call. The CDR3 has 14 residues. Germline lookup yields CDR1 MNHNS and CDR2 SASEGT. V lost 2 bases to trimming and J lost 9 bases, with 16 bases between them.

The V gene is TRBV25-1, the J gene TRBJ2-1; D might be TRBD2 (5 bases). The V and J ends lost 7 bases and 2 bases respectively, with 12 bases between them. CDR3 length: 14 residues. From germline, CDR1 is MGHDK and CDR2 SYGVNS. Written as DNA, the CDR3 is TGTGCCAGCAATGGGCCGGGAACCTACAATGAGCAGTTCTTC. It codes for CASNGPGTYNEQFF. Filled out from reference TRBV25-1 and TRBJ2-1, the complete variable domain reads EADIYQTPRYLVIGTGKKITLECSQTMGHDKMYWYQQDPGMELHLIHYSYGVNSTEKGDLSSESTVSRIRTEHFPLTLESARPSHTSQYLCASNGPGTYNEQFFGPGTRLTVL.

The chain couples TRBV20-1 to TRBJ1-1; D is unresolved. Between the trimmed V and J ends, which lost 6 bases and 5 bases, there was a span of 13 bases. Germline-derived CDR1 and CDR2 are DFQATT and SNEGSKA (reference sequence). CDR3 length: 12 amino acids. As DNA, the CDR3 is TGCAGTGCCCCCGGGATTGGGACTGAAGCTTTCTTT. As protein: CSAPGIGTEAFF.

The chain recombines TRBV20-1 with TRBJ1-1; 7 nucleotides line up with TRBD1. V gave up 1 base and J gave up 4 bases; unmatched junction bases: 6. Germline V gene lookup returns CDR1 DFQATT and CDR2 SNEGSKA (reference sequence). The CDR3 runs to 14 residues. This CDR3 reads CSARVEGAFTEAFF. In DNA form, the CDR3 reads TGCAGTGCTAGAGTGGAGGGGGCGTTCACTGAAGCTTTCTTT.

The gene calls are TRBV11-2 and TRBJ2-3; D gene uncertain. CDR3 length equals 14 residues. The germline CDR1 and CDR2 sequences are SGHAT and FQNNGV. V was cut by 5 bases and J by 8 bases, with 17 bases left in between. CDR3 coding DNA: TGTGCCAGCAGCGCACAAGTGGTGAGGTTTACGCAGTATTTT. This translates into CASSAQVVRFTQYF.

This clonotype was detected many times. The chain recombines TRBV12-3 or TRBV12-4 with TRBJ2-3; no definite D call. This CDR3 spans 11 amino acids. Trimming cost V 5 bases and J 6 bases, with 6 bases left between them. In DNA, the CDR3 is TGTGCCAGCAGTCCACGCGATACGCAGTATTTT. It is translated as CASSPRDTQYF.

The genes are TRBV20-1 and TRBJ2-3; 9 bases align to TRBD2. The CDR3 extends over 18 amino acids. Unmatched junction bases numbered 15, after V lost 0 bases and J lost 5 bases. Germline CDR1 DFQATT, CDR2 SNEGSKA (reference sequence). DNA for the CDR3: TGCAGTGCTAGAGATTTAATAGCGGGAGTCGGGGAGCGAGATACGCAGTATTTT. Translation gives CSARDLIAGVGERDTQYF.

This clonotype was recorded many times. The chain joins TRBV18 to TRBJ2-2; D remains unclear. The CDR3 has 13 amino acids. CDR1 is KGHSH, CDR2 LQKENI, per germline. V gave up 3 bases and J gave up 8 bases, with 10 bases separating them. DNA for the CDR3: TGTGCCAGCTCACCCGGGCTCGAAGGGGAGCTGTTTTTT. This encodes CASSPGLEGELFF.

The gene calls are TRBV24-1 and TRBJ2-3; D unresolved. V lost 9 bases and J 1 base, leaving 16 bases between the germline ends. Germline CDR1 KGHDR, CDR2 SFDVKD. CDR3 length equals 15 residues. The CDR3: CATAPGLGGTDTQYF. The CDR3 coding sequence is TGTGCCACCGCTCCCGGGCTAGGCGGCACAGATACGCAGTATTTT.

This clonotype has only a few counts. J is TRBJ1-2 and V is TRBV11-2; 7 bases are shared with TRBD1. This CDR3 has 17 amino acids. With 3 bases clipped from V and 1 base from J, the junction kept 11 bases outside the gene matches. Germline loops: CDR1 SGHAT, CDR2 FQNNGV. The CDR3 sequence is CASSFLQGKGGNYGYTF. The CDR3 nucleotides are TGTGCCAGCAGCTTCCTACAGGGGAAAGGCGGTAACTATGGCTACACCTTC.

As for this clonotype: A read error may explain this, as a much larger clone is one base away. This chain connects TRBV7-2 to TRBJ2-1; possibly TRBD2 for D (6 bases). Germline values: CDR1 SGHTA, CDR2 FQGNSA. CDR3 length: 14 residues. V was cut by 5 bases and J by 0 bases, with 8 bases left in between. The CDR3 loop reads CTSSVGGSYNEQFF. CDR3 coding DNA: TGTACCAGCAGCGTCGGGGGCTCCTACAATGAGCAGTTCTTC.

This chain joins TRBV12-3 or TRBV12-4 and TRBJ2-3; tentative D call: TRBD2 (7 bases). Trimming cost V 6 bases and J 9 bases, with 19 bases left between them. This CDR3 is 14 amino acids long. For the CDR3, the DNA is TGTGCCAGCAGAATAGCGGAGGGGGGGGGGACGCAGTATTTT. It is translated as CASRIAEGGGTQYF.

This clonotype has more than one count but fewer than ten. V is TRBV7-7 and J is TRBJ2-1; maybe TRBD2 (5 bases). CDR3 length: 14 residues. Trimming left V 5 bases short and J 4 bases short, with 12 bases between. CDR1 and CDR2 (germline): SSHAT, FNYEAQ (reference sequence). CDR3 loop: CASSPGPGYNEQFF. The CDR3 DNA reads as TGTGCCAGCAGCCCAGGTCCGGGGTACAATGAGCAGTTCTTC.

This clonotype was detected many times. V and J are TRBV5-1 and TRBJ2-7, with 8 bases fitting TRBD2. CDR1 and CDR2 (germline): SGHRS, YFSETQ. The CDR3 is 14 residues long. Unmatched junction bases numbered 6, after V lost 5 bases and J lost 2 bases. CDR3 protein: CASRGREGTYEQYF. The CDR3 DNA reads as TGCGCCAGCAGAGGTCGGGAGGGAACCTACGAGCAGTACTTC.

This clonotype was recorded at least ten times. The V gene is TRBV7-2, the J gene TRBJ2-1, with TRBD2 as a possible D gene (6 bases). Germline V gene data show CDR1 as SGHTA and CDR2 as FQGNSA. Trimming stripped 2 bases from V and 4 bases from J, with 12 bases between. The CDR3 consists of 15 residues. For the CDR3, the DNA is TGTGCCAGCAGCTTATTAGCGGACCCTTACAATGAGCAGTTCTTC. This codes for CASSLLADPYNEQFF.

As DNA, the CDR3 is TGTGCCACCAGCAACACTGACTTCGACACTACCTATGGCTACACCTTC. Protein product: CATSNTDFDTTYGYTF. The chain employs TRBV15 and TRBJ1-2; D ambiguous. Germline assignment: CDR1 LNHNV and CDR2 YYDKDF (reference sequence). The CDR3 loop spans 16 amino acids. V gave up 4 bases and J gave up 4 bases, with 19 bases separating them.

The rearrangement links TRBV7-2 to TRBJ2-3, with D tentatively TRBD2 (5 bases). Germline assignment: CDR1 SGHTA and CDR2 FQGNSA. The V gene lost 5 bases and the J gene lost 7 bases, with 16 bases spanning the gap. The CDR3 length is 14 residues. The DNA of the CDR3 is TGTGCCAGCAGCCCGGACCCACTAGAATATACGCAGTATTTT. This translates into CASSPDPLEYTQYF.

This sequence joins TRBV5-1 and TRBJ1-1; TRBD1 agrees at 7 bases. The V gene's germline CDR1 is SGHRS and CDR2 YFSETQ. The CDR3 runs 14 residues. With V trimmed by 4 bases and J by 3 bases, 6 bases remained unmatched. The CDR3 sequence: CASSRQGEDTEAFF. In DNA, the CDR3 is TGCGCCAGCAGCCGACAGGGAGAGGACACTGAAGCTTTCTTT.

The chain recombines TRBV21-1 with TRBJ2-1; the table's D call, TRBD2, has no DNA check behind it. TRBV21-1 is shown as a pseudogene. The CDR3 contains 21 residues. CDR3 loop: CASSKALGCPSGRPNYNEQFF. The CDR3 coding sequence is TGTGCCAGCAGCAAAGCATTGGGGTGCCCTAGCGGGAGACCGAACTACAATGAGCAGTTCTTC.

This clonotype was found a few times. CDR3 bases: TGTGCCAGCAGTGAACAGGGGGCGCATGGCTACACCTTC. Protein product: CASSEQGAHGYTF. This chain connects TRBV12-3 or TRBV12-4 to TRBJ1-2; 9 bases line up with TRBD1. The CDR3 consists of 13 residues. Trimming cost V 5 bases and J 6 bases; bases outside gene matches: 4.